Sequencing of this T cell receptor beta chain was carried out in a study of CXCR3-negative and CXCR3-positive naive CD8 T cells. TRB cDNA was prepared as libraries by UMI-labeled 5' RACE. TCRdb re-called the 5' RACE reads; every CDR3 protein appears as one record, without DNA. The sample has about 90,000 distinct CDR3 sequences. In germline, CDR1 is SQVTM, CDR2 ANQGSEA. The CDR3 contains 14 residues. Study-wide findings and caveats: Memory CD8+ T cell repertoires were far less diverse than both naive subsets. CXCR3-positive naive cells had more hydrophobic TRB CDR3s than CXCR3-negative naive cells.

Notes on this clonotype: Its matching antigen is unknown.

The clonotype originates from a human donor in good health. Some clones in this sample may be carry-over from other donors' samples. The source material was naive CXCR3- CD8+ T cells from blood. Subset here: CD45RO-CCR7+CD27+CD95- naive CD8+ T cells lacking CXCR3 (TNR3-). The chain combines TRBV29-1 with TRBJ2-7; no DNA is available, so the TRBD1 call from TCRdb remains unchecked. The CDR3 sequence: CSVDGTGDTYEQYF.